The 32 T cell receptor beta chains below come from one sample, sequenced in a study of beta chain features in type 1 diabetes (dated by TCRdb to about 2018). Preparation of the library involved the immunoSEQ multiplex PCR assay. The High Capacity cDNA Reverse Transcription Kit was used to reverse transcribe all of the isolated RNA, meaning that expressed TCRB transcripts were what got sequenced. This immuneACCESS table, as held by TCRdb, lists in-frame sequences with V and J called but not all clones. Of the missing ones, under half trace to an unresolved V gene in checked studies; the others have no known cause. For this sample the table gives more than 350,000 clones, of which 11% were detected only once. 0.046% of the sample is taken by the ten largest. The source material was naive CD4+ T cells from blood. The cell subset or site label here, explained by the study, means: true naive CD4+ T cells. The source of these receptors is a woman aged 18-29 years in good health.

The chain joins TRBV12-5 to TRBJ1-1; D not resolved. Germline CDR1 is LGHNT and CDR2 is FRNRAP. The CDR3 has 14 residues. Trimming left V 6 bases short and J 1 base short, with 12 bases between. This CDR3 is CASGTSRGNTEAFF. The CDR3 DNA follows: TGTGCTAGTGGCACGTCCCGAGGGAACACTGAAGCTTTCTTT.

The sample holds a few counts of this clone. The chain combines TRBV11-2 with TRBJ2-1, with D unresolved. CDR1 and CDR2 from the germline V gene are SGHAT and FQNNGV. The V and J ends lost 3 bases and 4 bases respectively, with 7 bases between them. This CDR3 spans 13 amino acids. CDR3 sequence (DNA): TGTGCCAGCAGCTTGCTTACATACAATGAGCAGTTCTTC. It translates to CASSLLTYNEQFF.

The chain combines TRBV4-3 with TRBJ2-5; no firm D call. Trimming removed 0 bases from V and 5 bases from J, with 7 bases in between. The length of the CDR3 is 13 residues. The germline gives CDR1 LGHNA, CDR2 YSLEER. CDR3 DNA sequence: TGCGCCAGCAGCCAAGACGTTGGGGAGACCCAGTACTTC. As protein: CASSQDVGETQYF.

This clone was recorded a few times. J is TRBJ2-3 and V is TRBV7-3; D is uncertain. V was pared by 2 bases and J by 1 base, with 16 bases between. CDR1 SGHTA and CDR2 FQGTGA come from the germline V gene. The CDR3 is made up of 17 amino acids. In DNA, the CDR3 is TGTGCCAGCAGCTTAGAAGGTGTTTCGCACCGCACAGATACGCAGTATTTT. Its translation is CASSLEGVSHRTDTQYF.

The V gene is TRBV9, the J gene TRBJ2-1, with 8 bases matching TRBD2. Losses at the gene ends were 4 bases for V and 7 bases for J; bases not matched to a gene: 10. CDR1 and CDR2 from the germline V gene are SGDLS and YYNGEE. The CDR3 is 15 amino acids. The CDR3 DNA sequence: TGTGCCAGCAGCCCGAGCGGGAGTGTTTTAAATGAGCAGTTCTTC. This codes for CASSPSGSVLNEQFF.

The V and J genes are TRBV4-3 and TRBJ2-3, with 9 nucleotides matching TRBD1. This CDR3 is 18 amino acids long. V trimming: 0 bases; J trimming: 1 base; junction bases outside the gene matches: 8. CDR1 is LGHNA, CDR2 YSLEER, per germline. This chain's CDR3 is CASSQERTGARGTDTQYF. CDR3 sequence (DNA): TGCGCCAGCAGCCAAGAGAGGACAGGGGCGCGGGGCACAGATACGCAGTATTTT.

The chain employs TRBV7-3 and TRBJ2-2; D is perhaps TRBD2 (5 bases). This CDR3 has 15 amino acids. Germline CDR1 reads SGHTA; CDR2 reads FQGTGA. Between the trimmed V and J ends, which lost 5 bases and 0 bases, there was a span of 10 bases. In DNA form, the CDR3 reads TGTGCCAGCAGCCTCGGAGGTTCGAACACCGGGGAGCTGTTTTTT. This encodes CASSLGGSNTGELFF.

Notes on this clone: Within the sample, other DNA sequences also encode this same CDR3. The chain carries TRBV2 and TRBJ2-3; 8 positions agree with TRBD1. V shed 2 bases, J shed 3 bases, and the junction held 4 bases outside the gene matches. CDR1 is SNHLY and CDR2 is FYNNEI in the germline V gene. The CDR3 contains 15 residues. CDR3 protein: CASSEWGTGTDTQYF. CDR3 DNA sequence: TGTGCCAGCAGTGAATGGGGGACAGGAACAGATACGCAGTATTTT.

For the CDR3, the DNA is TGCGCCAGCAGCCAAGACTACGGAAACACCATATATTTT. Translation gives CASSQDYGNTIYF. The genes are TRBV4-3 and TRBJ1-3; D call uncertain. This CDR3 contains 13 residues. The V gene lost 0 bases and the J gene lost 4 bases, with 4 bases spanning the gap. Germline-derived CDR1 and CDR2 are LGHNA and YSLEER.

The chain uses TRBV29-1 and TRBJ2-5; D unresolved. CDR3 size: 12 residues. CDR1 and CDR2 from the germline V gene are SQVTM and ANQGSEA. V lost 7 bases and J lost 5, with 14 bases in between. Written as DNA, the CDR3 is TGCAGCGCTGACCTAATGAGGGAGACCCAGTACTTC. Its translation: CSADLMRETQYF.

CDR3 sequence reads: CASSSTGSLFVEQYV. In nucleotides, the CDR3 is TGTGCCAGCAGTTCGACAGGGAGCCTATTTGTCGAGCAGTACGTC. V gene TRBV28 combines with J gene TRBJ2-7, with TRBD1 matching over 7 bases. This CDR3 comprises 15 residues. Germline V gives CDR1 MDHEN, CDR2 SYDVKM. With 4 bases clipped from V and 6 bases from J, the junction kept 12 bases outside the gene matches.

This clone was detected a few times. This chain joins TRBV7-3 and TRBJ2-5, with 8 bases matching TRBD2. Germline V CDR1 and CDR2: SGHTA, FQGTGA. J was trimmed by 2 bases and V by 0 bases; bases with no gene match: 5. The CDR3 loop spans 16 amino acids. CDR3 protein: CASSLTGSGVQETQYF. The CDR3 bases are TGTGCCAGCAGCTTAACGGGTAGCGGGGTGCAAGAGACCCAGTACTTC.

Points on this clone: This CDR3 is also generated by other DNA sequences in the sample. The rearrangement joins TRBV30 to TRBJ2-1; perhaps TRBD1 as D (5 bases). CDR3 length equals 13 residues. V was clipped by 5 bases and J by 1 base, with 9 bases between them. CDR1 is GTSNPN, CDR2 SVGIG, per germline (reference sequence). The CDR3 loop reads CAWGQGSYNEQFF. The CDR3, as DNA: TGTGCCTGGGGGCAGGGATCCTACAATGAGCAGTTCTTC.

This clone was detected only a few times. V and J are TRBV5-1 and TRBJ2-3; 7 bases are shared with TRBD1. This CDR3 contains 14 residues. Germline CDR1 and CDR2: SGHRS and YFSETQ. V was pared by 4 bases and J by 3 bases, with 5 bases of the junction left unmatched. The CDR3 sequence is CASSGTARTDTQYF. The DNA of the CDR3 is TGCGCCAGCAGCGGGACAGCTAGAACAGATACGCAGTATTTT.

This clone was counted a few times. The V gene is TRBV25-1, the J gene TRBJ1-1; possible D gene TRBD1, 5 bases. CDR3 length: 13 residues. V was shortened by 5 bases and J by 3 bases, with 10 bases between the two germline ends. Germline lookup yields CDR1 MGHDK and CDR2 SYGVNS. The CDR3 sequence: CASSLDSYTEAFF. The CDR3 DNA is TGTGCCAGCAGTTTAGACAGTTACACTGAAGCTTTCTTT.

This clone turned up a few times. The CDR3 reads CAWILDNTDTQYF. DNA for the CDR3: TGTGCCTGGATTCTTGACAATACAGATACGCAGTATTTT. The chain recombines TRBV30 with TRBJ2-3; unclear D gene. Germline-derived CDR1 and CDR2 are GTSNPN and SVGIG (reference sequence). The length of the CDR3 is 13 residues. Trimming removed 4 bases at V and 3 bases at J, with 11 bases between.

This clone was found a few times. The chain uses TRBV6-1 and TRBJ1-4; D is possibly TRBD1 (5 bases). The CDR3 runs 16 residues. Between the trimmed V and J ends, which lost 2 bases and 6 bases, there was a span of 16 bases. CDR1 and CDR2 from the germline V gene are MNHNS and SASEGT. Written as DNA, the CDR3 is TGTGCCAGCAGTGAACCGGGACTGCGTTTGGATGAAAAACTGTTTTTT. Translating it yields CASSEPGLRLDEKLFF.

This chain uses TRBV7-9 with TRBJ2-5, with 9 bases aligning to TRBD2. The V gene's germline CDR1 is SEHNR and CDR2 FQNEAQ (reference sequence). The CDR3 consists of 17 residues. Trimming took 6 bases from V and 5 from J; bases not matched to a gene: 16. CDR3 loop: CASSPGTSYRLDETQYF. DNA of the CDR3: TGTGCCAGCAGTCCCGGGACTAGCTATCGGTTGGATGAGACCCAGTACTTC.

This clone was recorded a few times. This chain connects TRBV18 to TRBJ2-1, with D unresolved. CDR1 is KGHSH and CDR2 is LQKENI in the germline V gene. The CDR3 is 15 amino acids. V was trimmed by 6 bases and J by 0 bases, leaving 12 bases between them. The CDR3 is CASSSTKSSYNEQFF. CDR3 nucleotides: TGTGCCAGCTCCTCTACGAAGAGCTCCTACAATGAGCAGTTCTTC. Full variable domain (missing parts from reference TRBV18 and TRBJ2-1): NAGVMQNPRHLVRRRGQEARLRCSPMKGHSHVYWYRQLPEEGLKFMVYLQKENIIDESGMPKERFSAEFPKEGPSILRIQQVVRGDSAAYFCASSSTKSSYNEQFFGPGTRLTVL.

This chain links TRBV23-1 with TRBJ1-4; D gene uncertain. TRBV23-1 is annotated as an ORF whose role is uncertain. This CDR3 contains 16 residues. Deletions cut 1 base from V and 0 bases from J, with 9 bases between. The CDR3 DNA sequence: TGCGCCAGCAGTCAATGTGCCGGTGCAACTAATGAAAAACTGTTTTTT. As protein: CASSQCAGATNEKLFF.

This clone appeared many times. This chain connects TRBV10-3 to TRBJ2-5; D unresolved. The germline V gene encodes CDR1 ENHRY and CDR2 SYGVKD. The CDR3 loop spans 13 amino acids. The V and J ends lost 6 bases and 3 bases respectively, with 11 bases between them. CDR3 protein: CAIRGSPEETQYF. In DNA, the CDR3 is TGTGCCATCAGAGGGTCGCCAGAAGAGACCCAGTACTTC.

This clone was detected only a few times. This chain uses TRBV2 with TRBJ1-3; D perhaps matches TRBD1 (5 bases). Trimming cost V 2 bases and J 4 bases, with 12 bases left between them. The CDR3 has 15 residues. Germline values: CDR1 SNHLY, CDR2 FYNNEI. CDR3 nucleotides: TGTGCCAGCAGTGAATACGGGGGAGGAGGAAACACCATATATTTT. It encodes CASSEYGGGGNTIYF.

This chain joins TRBV7-9 and TRBJ1-1; D gene ambiguous. Looked up from germline, CDR1 is SEHNR and CDR2 is FQNEAQ (reference sequence). V lost 1 base to trimming and J lost 3 bases, with 9 bases between them. This CDR3 spans 14 amino acids. Written as DNA, the CDR3 is TGTGCCAGCAGCTTAGTGCTCACTGACACTGAAGCTTTCTTT. Residues: CASSLVLTDTEAFF.

The chain uses TRBV29-1 and TRBJ1-5; 7 bases agree with TRBD1. This CDR3 contains 13 residues. The germline V gene has CDR1 SQVTM and CDR2 ANQGSEA. V lost 1 base and J lost 7; bases outside the gene matches: 4. DNA for the CDR3: TGCAGCGTTGAAGCAGGGGGTGGGCAGCCCCAGCATTTT. It specifies CSVEAGGGQPQHF.

This clone was counted only a few times. This chain links TRBV7-2 with TRBJ2-3; possibly TRBD1 or TRBD2 for D (5 bases each). V was shortened by 8 bases and J by 1 base, with 16 bases between the two germline ends. CDR3 length: 15 residues. Germline loops: CDR1 SGHTA, CDR2 FQGNSA. The CDR3 nucleotides read TGTGCCAGCCGTGAGTCGGGGACCGGCACAGATACGCAGTATTTT. It encodes CASRESGTGTDTQYF.

The rearrangement uses TRBV6-1 and TRBJ1-2; TRBD1 might be the D (5 bases). The ends were cut back, 6 bases at V and 4 bases at J, with 12 bases in the middle. The CDR3 consists of 13 residues. Germline V gene lookup returns CDR1 MNHNS and CDR2 SASEGT. The CDR3 nucleotides are TGTGCCAGCAGGCTGTTTGGGGCCTATGGCTACACCTTC. It translates to CASRLFGAYGYTF.

Of note for this clone: Other DNA sequences in this sample translate to the same CDR3. This chain uses TRBV15 with TRBJ1-4; TRBD1 matches 7 bases. Germline V gene sequence: CDR1 LNHNV, CDR2 YYDKDF (reference sequence). J gave up 5 bases and V 4 bases, and 7 bases lay outside the gene matches. The CDR3 has 15 residues. CDR3 region: CATSIRTGVNEKLFF. The CDR3 coding sequence is TGTGCCACCAGCATCAGGACAGGCGTCAATGAAAAACTGTTTTTT.

V gene TRBV5-1 combines with J gene TRBJ1-1; D is unclear. Trimming took 1 base from V and 1 from J, leaving 8 bases between them. Germline CDR1 and CDR2: SGHRS and YFSETQ. The CDR3 length is 14 residues. The CDR3 is CASSLFTTNTEAFF. The CDR3 nucleotides read TGCGCCAGCAGCTTGTTTACCACGAACACTGAAGCTTTCTTT.

The chain employs TRBV15 and TRBJ2-3, with 9 bases matching TRBD1. Germline V lookup: CDR1 LNHNV, CDR2 YYDKDF (reference sequence). The CDR3 totals 14 residues. Trimming took 8 bases from V and 5 from J; bases not matched to a gene: 8. Here the CDR3 reads CATRLDRGIDTQYF. CDR3 nucleotides: TGTGCCACCCGTTTGGACAGGGGTATAGATACGCAGTATTTT.

This clone was observed a handful of times. In DNA, the CDR3 is TGTGCCAGCAGTGAAACGGGGGTAGTGAACACCGGGGAGCTGTTTTTT. Translated, it gives CASSETGVVNTGELFF. The gene calls are TRBV2 and TRBJ2-2; a possible D gene is TRBD2 (6 bases). The germline CDR1 and CDR2 sequences are SNHLY and FYNNEI. The CDR3 covers 16 residues. The V and J ends lost 2 bases and 1 base respectively, with 11 bases between them.

This clone has only a few counts. The chain joins TRBV5-1 to TRBJ2-7; D gene unclear. CDR1 and CDR2 (germline): SGHRS, YFSETQ. Trimming took off 0 bases at V and 2 bases at J, with 6 bases between the two ends. The CDR3 runs to 13 residues. CDR3 region: CASSLARAYEQYF. Written as DNA, the CDR3 is TGCGCCAGCAGCTTGGCTCGGGCCTACGAGCAGTACTTC.

This clone was seen only a few times. The chain combines TRBV6-5 with TRBJ2-1; D is perhaps TRBD1 (6 bases). The CDR3 loop spans 16 amino acids. Germline lookup yields CDR1 MNHEY and CDR2 SVGAGI. The V and J ends lost 0 bases and 4 bases respectively, with 13 bases between them. CDR3 region: CASSYSHSTGYNEQFF. The CDR3 DNA follows: TGTGCCAGCAGTTACTCCCATTCCACAGGGTACAATGAGCAGTTCTTC.